Below are 26 T cell receptor beta chains sequenced from a single sample in a study of blood T cells in healthy people across ages. It was with a sample-barcoded 5' primer and a J-beta primer mix that a second PCR of roughly 6 to 11 cycles was run. From the 5' RACE reads, TCRdb called clonotypes with MiXCR, one entry per CDR3 protein. This table holds 600,000 to 800,000 distinct CDR3 sequences, 52% found once. Specimen: blood. These receptors were taken from a woman of 80 years or more in good health.

Here the CDR3 reads CASSKRTGPSLVNRFF. The CDR3, as DNA: TGTGCCAGCAGCAAAAGGACAGGCCCCAGCCTGGTGAATCGGTTCTTC. The chain employs TRBV6-6 and TRBJ2-1; 7 positions agree with TRBD1. The CDR3 length is 16 residues. Germline V gene data show CDR1 as MNHNY and CDR2 as SVGAGI (reference sequence). The V and J ends lost 6 bases and 15 bases, in that order; junction bases with no gene match: 23.

The CDR3 here is CSGGGATGELFF. In DNA form, the CDR3 reads TGCAGTGGAGGCGGGGCCACCGGGGAGCTGTTTTTT. This chain links TRBV20-1 with TRBJ2-2, with D perhaps TRBD2 (6 bases). V shed 7 bases and J shed 4 bases, with 10 bases lying between them. CDR3 length: 12 amino acids. CDR1 is DFQATT, CDR2 SNEGSKA, per germline (reference sequence).

The chain links TRBV4-1 to TRBJ2-1; 7 nucleotides agree with TRBD2. V lost 0 bases, J lost 9 bases, and 8 bases stayed unmatched. Germline V gene lookup returns CDR1 MGHRA and CDR2 YSYEKL. The CDR3 is 15 residues long. Written as DNA, the CDR3 is TGCGCCAGCAGCCAAGAGGGGGGGAGGTGGGGTGAGCAGTTCTTC. Encoded protein: CASSQEGGRWGEQFF.

This clonotype has only one observation. A much larger clonotype is one base distant, so this may be a read error. V is TRBV7-3 and J is TRBJ2-1, with D perhaps TRBD2 (5 bases). CDR1 is SGHTA and CDR2 is FQGTGA in the germline V gene. V shed 2 bases and J shed 5 bases, with 16 bases lying between them. The CDR3 contains 16 residues. The CDR3 protein is CASSLRRPGTNNEQFF. Written as DNA, the CDR3 is TGTGCCAGCAGCTTACGGCGGCCGGGAACCAACAATGAGCAGTTCTTC.

The gene calls are TRBV27 and TRBJ2-1; possible D gene TRBD2, 6 bases. The ends were cut back, 5 bases at V and 3 bases at J, with 14 bases in the middle. Germline V gives CDR1 MNHEY, CDR2 SMNVEV (reference sequence). This CDR3 has 15 residues. The CDR3 DNA reads as TGTGCCAGCAGTCCCGGGACTGAGCTCTACAATGAGCAGTTCTTC. It encodes CASSPGTELYNEQFF.

The rearrangement links TRBV7-9 to TRBJ1-1; D remains unclear. Trimming took off 3 bases at V and 0 bases at J, with 11 bases between the two ends. Looked up from germline, CDR1 is SEHNR and CDR2 is FQNEAQ (reference sequence). The CDR3 has 15 amino acids. CDR3: CASSFGSGMNTEAFF. The CDR3 DNA follows: TGTGCCAGCAGCTTTGGTTCGGGGATGAACACTGAAGCTTTCTTT.

This clonotype appeared many times. The chain links TRBV12-3 or TRBV12-4 to TRBJ1-4; 8 bases are a match to TRBD1. The CDR3 sequence is 15 residues long. V gave up 6 bases and J gave up 7 bases; unmatched junction bases: 10. The CDR3 loop reads CASSHGQGASEKLFF. The CDR3 nucleotides read TGTGCCAGCAGCCATGGGCAGGGGGCGAGTGAAAAACTGTTTTTT.

The sample holds many counts of this clonotype. The chain combines TRBV12-3 or TRBV12-4 with TRBJ2-1, with TRBD2 matching 7 bases. The V gene end was trimmed by 5 bases and the J gene end by 6 bases; junction bases not matched to a gene: 7. The CDR3 has 14 amino acids. CDR3 DNA: TGTGCCAGCAGTGCGACCGGGACTACCAATGAGCAGTTCTTC. Protein sequence: CASSATGTTNEQFF.

Of note for this clonotype: A read error may account for a junction end that differs from germline. The V gene is TRBV20-1, the J gene TRBJ2-1; D call uncertain. This CDR3 has 13 amino acids. Germline V gene lookup returns CDR1 DFQATT and CDR2 SNEGSKA (reference sequence). The CDR3 spells CSPDGSSYNEQFF. In DNA form, the CDR3 reads TGCAGCCCTGACGGTAGCTCCTACAATGAGCAGTTCTTT.

This clonotype was seen many times. The chain employs TRBV5-1 and TRBJ2-3; D could derive from TRBD1 or TRBD2 (6 bases each). The CDR3 covers 16 residues. CDR1 and CDR2 from the germline V gene are SGHRS and YFSETQ. V lost 4 bases and J 1 base, leaving 16 bases between the germline ends. Written as DNA, the CDR3 is TGCGCCAGCAGCCCAAAAGGGGGGTCAGGCACAGATACGCAGTATTTT. This translates into CASSPKGGSGTDTQYF.

The rearrangement uses TRBV6-1 and TRBJ1-5; no definite D call. This CDR3 contains 14 residues. Trimming removed 6 bases from V and 2 bases from J, with 11 bases in between. CDR1 is MNHNS and CDR2 is SASEGT in the germline V gene. The CDR3 coding sequence is TGTGCCAGCAGAGGCCCAATGGGCAATCAGCCCCAGCATTTT. Translated: CASRGPMGNQPQHF.

The rearrangement uses TRBV6-5 and TRBJ2-4, with D perhaps matching TRBD1 (5 bases). The CDR3 is 16 amino acids. Between the trimmed V and J ends, which lost 0 bases and 0 bases, there was a span of 9 bases. Germline CDR1 is MNHEY and CDR2 is SVGAGI. The CDR3 reads CASSYSSTAAKNIQYF. CDR3 nucleotides: TGTGCCAGCAGTTACTCGTCGACAGCAGCCAAAAACATTCAGTACTTC.

Remarks on this clonotype: This may be a read error, as it is one base from a much larger clone. V is TRBV7-2 and J is TRBJ2-7; 10 nucleotides line up with TRBD1. Germline CDR1 SGHTA, CDR2 FQGNSA. With V trimmed by 4 bases and J by 10 bases, 7 bases remained unmatched. This CDR3 contains 13 residues. CDR3 residues: CASSWDRGWSQYF. CDR3 sequence (DNA): TGTGCCAGCAGCTGGGACAGGGGATGGAGCCAGTACTTC.

The gene calls are TRBV12-3 or TRBV12-4 and TRBJ2-1; TRBD2 aligns across 8 bases. The CDR3 has 15 amino acids. The junction had 11 bases not matched to a gene; V was cut back by 7 bases and J by 6 bases. The CDR3 loop reads CASIPYSGAVNEQFF. CDR3 nucleotide sequence: TGTGCCAGCATCCCTTATAGCGGGGCGGTCAATGAGCAGTTCTTC.

Worth noting for this clonotype: A much larger clone lies a single base off, so this may be a read error. The rearrangement links TRBV5-1 to TRBJ2-3; 7 nucleotides agree with TRBD1. The CDR3 loop spans 16 amino acids. The germline gives CDR1 SGHRS, CDR2 YFSETQ. In DNA form, the CDR3 reads TGCGCCAACAGCTCAAGGGGGTCGCAGGGGGCAGATACGCAGTATTTT. This encodes CANSSRGSQGADTQYF.

This clonotype was observed once. This chain links TRBV29-1 with TRBJ2-1, with no clear D. This CDR3 has 12 amino acids. CDR1 is SQVTM, CDR2 ANQGSEA, per germline. V gave up 3 bases and J gave up 8 bases, with 11 bases separating them. The CDR3 here is CSVDSQAHEQFF. In nucleotides, the CDR3 is TGCAGCGTTGACTCGCAGGCCCATGAGCAGTTCTTC.

The gene calls are TRBV12-3 or TRBV12-4 and TRBJ1-5, with 7 bases that match TRBD1. The V and J ends lost 6 bases and 3 bases, in that order; junction bases with no gene match: 5. This CDR3 comprises 14 residues. The CDR3 is CASSYGTVNQPQHF. The CDR3 bases are TGTGCCAGCAGCTACGGGACAGTCAATCAGCCCCAGCATTTT.

The rearrangement uses TRBV7-2 and TRBJ2-5, with 7 bases lining up with TRBD1. Germline trimming cut 7 bases from V and 2 bases from J; bases unmatched to any gene: 7. Germline CDR1 reads SGHTA; CDR2 reads FQGNSA. This CDR3 comprises 14 residues. The CDR3 DNA follows: TGTGCCAGCAACCCCCGGGACAGACAAGAGACCCAGTACTTC. Its protein product is CASNPRDRQETQYF.

V usage is TRBV5-1 and J usage is TRBJ2-1; unclear D gene. This CDR3 has 15 residues. In germline, CDR1 is SGHRS, CDR2 YFSETQ. V lost 4 bases and J 0 bases, leaving 11 bases between the germline ends. The chain's CDR3 is CASSPVDGSYNEQFF. CDR3 sequence (DNA): TGCGCCAGCAGCCCTGTCGACGGCTCCTACAATGAGCAGTTCTTC.

This clonotype was detected only once. The genes are TRBV29-1 and TRBJ2-3; tentative D call: TRBD2 (7 bases). The V end was cut by 1 base, the J end by 6 bases, with 11 bases between. The germline CDR1 and CDR2 sequences are SQVTM and ANQGSEA. The CDR3 runs 13 residues. The CDR3 spells CSVEVGGADTQYF. The CDR3 DNA reads as TGCAGCGTTGAAGTGGGGGGGGCGGATACGCAGTATTTT.

The chain is built from TRBV20-1 and TRBJ2-1; TRBD2 matches at 8 bases. After removal of 5 bases from V and 1 base from J, the junction contained 7 bases not matched to a gene. Germline assignment: CDR1 DFQATT and CDR2 SNEGSKA (reference sequence). This CDR3 region has 15 residues. Here the CDR3 reads CSARELAVSYNEQFF. CDR3 bases: TGCAGTGCTCGCGAACTAGCGGTATCCTACAATGAGCAGTTCTTC.

The chain uses TRBV6-5 and TRBJ2-3, with TRBD2 matching 7 bases. Germline V CDR1 and CDR2: MNHEY, SVGAGI. The CDR3 has 15 amino acids. Trimming took 6 bases from V and 2 from J; bases not matched to a gene: 8. DNA for the CDR3: TGTGCCAGCAGCCTCCTAGCGGACTCCACAGATACGCAGTATTTT. Protein: CASSLLADSTDTQYF.

This sequence joins TRBV9 and TRBJ2-5, with TRBD2 identical over 7 bases. In germline, CDR1 is SGDLS, CDR2 YYNGEE. V trimming: 9 bases; J trimming: 11 bases; junction bases outside the gene matches: 19. The CDR3 is 14 residues long. In DNA, the CDR3 is TGTGCCAAGACTAGCAGGTCTGCAGGCTACAAGCAGTACTTC. Translating gives CAKTSRSAGYKQYF.

This clonotype was detected only once. The CDR3: CSARSTTSGGTDTQYF. CDR3 nucleotides: TGCAGTGCTAGATCCACGACTAGCGGGGGCACAGATACGCAGTATTTT. The chain is built from TRBV20-1 and TRBJ2-3; 11 nucleotides match TRBD2. Unmatched junction bases numbered 5, after V lost 2 bases and J lost 1 base. The CDR3 is 16 amino acids. Germline CDR1 reads DFQATT; CDR2 reads SNEGSKA (reference sequence).

On this clonotype: This clone may be a read error of a much larger clone one base away. The V gene is TRBV24-1, the J gene TRBJ2-6, with D possibly being TRBD1 (6 bases). CDR1 and CDR2 from the germline V gene are KGHDR and SFDVKD. This CDR3 has 17 amino acids. Trimming shortened V by 3 bases and J by 0 bases, and 11 bases separated the two germline ends. The CDR3 sequence is CATSDRQVASGANVLTF. CDR3 DNA sequence: TGTGCCACCAGTGATCGACAGGTTGCCTCTGGGGCCAACGTCCTGACTTTC.

A word on this clonotype: A read error may explain this, as a much larger clone is one base away. This is likely a read error, given that the CDR3 carries no conserved phenylalanine or tryptophan at its end. CDR3 DNA sequence: TGTGCCAGCAGTCCCCAGGGGATTACGCAGTATGTT. Its protein is CASSPQGITQYV. This chain connects TRBV12-3 or TRBV12-4 to TRBJ2-3, with a tentative D call TRBD1 (6 bases). The CDR3 covers 12 residues. Trimming pared 5 bases from V and 8 bases from J, leaving 11 bases between.